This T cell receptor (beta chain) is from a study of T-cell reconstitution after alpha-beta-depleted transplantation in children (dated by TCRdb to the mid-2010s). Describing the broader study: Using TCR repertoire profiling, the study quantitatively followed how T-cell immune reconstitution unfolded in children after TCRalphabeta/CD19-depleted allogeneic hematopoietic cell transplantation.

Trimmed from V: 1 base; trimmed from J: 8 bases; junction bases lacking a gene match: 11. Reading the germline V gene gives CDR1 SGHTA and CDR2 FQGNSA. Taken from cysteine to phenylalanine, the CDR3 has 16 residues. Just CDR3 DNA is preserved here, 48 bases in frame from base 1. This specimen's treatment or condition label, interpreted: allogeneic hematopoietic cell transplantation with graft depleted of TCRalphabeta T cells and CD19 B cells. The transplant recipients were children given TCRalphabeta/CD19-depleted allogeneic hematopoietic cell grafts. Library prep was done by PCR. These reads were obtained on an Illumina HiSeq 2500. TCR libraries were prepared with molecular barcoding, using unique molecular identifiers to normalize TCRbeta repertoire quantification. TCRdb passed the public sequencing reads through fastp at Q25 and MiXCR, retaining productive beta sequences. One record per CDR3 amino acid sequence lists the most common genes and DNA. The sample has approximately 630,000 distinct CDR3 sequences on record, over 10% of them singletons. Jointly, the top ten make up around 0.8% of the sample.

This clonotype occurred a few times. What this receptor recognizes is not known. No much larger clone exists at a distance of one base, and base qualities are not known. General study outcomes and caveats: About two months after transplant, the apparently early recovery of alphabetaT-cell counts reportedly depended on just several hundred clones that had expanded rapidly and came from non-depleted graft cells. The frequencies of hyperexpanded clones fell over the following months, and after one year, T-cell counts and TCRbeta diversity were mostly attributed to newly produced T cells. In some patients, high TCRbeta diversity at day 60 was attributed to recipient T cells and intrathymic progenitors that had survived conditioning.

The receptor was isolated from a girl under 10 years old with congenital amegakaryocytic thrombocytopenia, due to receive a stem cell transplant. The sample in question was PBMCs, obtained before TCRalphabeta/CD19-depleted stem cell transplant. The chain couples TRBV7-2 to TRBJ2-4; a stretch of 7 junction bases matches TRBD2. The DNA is TGTGCCAGCAGCTTAGTCCCGGTGGGGAGCGGGGACATTCAGTACTTC. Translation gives CASSLVPVGSGDIQYF.